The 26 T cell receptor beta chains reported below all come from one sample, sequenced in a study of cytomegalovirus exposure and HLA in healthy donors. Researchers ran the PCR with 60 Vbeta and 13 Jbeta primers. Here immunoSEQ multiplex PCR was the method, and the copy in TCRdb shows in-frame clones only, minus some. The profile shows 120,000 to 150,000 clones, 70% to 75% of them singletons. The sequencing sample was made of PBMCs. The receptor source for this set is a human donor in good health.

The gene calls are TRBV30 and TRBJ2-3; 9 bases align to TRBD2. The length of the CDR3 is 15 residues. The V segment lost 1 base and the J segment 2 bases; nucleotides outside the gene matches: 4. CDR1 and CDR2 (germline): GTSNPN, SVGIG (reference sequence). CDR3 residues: CAWSGIAGDTDTQYF. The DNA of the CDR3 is TGTGCCTGGAGTGGGATAGCGGGAGACACAGATACGCAGTATTTT.

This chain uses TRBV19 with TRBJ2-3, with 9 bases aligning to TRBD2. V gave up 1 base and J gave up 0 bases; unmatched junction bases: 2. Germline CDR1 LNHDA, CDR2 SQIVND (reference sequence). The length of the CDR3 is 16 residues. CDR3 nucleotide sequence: TGTGCCAGTAGTATAGGGACTAGCGTGAGCACAGATACGCAGTATTTT. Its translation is CASSIGTSVSTDTQYF. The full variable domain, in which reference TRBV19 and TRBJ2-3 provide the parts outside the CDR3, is DGGITQSPKYLFRKEGQNVTLSCEQNLNHDAMYWYRQDPGQGLRLIYYSQIVNDFQKGDIAEGYSVSREKKESFPLTVTSAQKNPTAFYLCASSIGTSVSTDTQYFGPGTRLTVL.

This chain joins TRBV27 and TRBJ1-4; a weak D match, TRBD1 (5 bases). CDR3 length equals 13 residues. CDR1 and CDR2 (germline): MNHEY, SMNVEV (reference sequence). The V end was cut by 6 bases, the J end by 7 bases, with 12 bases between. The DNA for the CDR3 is TGTGCCAGCAGCCGGGCCCAGGGTGAAAAACTGTTTTTT. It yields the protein CASSRAQGEKLFF.

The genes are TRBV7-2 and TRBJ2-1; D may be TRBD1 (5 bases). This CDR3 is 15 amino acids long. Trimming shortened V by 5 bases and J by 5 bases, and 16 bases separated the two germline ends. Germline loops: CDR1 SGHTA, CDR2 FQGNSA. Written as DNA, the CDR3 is TGTGCCAGCAGCAAACCCAGGGTGAGCGACAATGAGCAGTTCTTC. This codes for CASSKPRVSDNEQFF.

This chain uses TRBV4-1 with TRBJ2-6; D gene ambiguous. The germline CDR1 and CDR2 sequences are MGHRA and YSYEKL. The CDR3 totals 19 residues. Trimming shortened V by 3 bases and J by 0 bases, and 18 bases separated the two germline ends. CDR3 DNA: TGCGCCAGCAGCCATCTAATGGCGGCCCCGAGCTCTGGGGCCAACGTCCTGACTTTC. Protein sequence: CASSHLMAAPSSGANVLTF.

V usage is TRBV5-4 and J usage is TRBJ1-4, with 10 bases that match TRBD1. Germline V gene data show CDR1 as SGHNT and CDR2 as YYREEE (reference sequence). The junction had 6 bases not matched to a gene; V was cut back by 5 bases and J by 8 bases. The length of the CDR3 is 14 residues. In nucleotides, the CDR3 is TGTGCCAGCAGTTCGGACAGGGGGAACGAAAAACTGTTTTTT. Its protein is CASSSDRGNEKLFF.

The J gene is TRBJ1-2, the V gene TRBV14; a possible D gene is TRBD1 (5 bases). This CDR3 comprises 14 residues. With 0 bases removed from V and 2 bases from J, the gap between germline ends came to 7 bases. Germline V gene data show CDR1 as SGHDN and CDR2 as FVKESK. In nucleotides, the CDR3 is TGTGCCAGCAGCCAAGAAGGGGCAAACTATGGCTACACCTTC. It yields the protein CASSQEGANYGYTF. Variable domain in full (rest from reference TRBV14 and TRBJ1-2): EAGVTQFPSHSVIEKGQTVTLRCDPISGHDNLYWYRRVMGKEIKFLLHFVKESKQDESGMPNNRFLAERTGGTYSTLKVQPAELEDSGVYFCASSQEGANYGYTFGSGTRLTVV.

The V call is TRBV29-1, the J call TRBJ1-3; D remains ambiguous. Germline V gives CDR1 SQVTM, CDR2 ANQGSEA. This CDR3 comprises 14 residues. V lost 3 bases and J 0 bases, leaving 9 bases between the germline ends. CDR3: CSVERSGSGNTIYF. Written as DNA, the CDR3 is TGCAGCGTTGAGAGATCAGGCTCTGGAAACACCATATATTTT.

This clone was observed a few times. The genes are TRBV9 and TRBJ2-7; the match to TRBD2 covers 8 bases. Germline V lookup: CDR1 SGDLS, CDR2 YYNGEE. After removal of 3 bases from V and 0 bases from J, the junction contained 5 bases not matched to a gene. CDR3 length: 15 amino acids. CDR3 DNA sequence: TGTGCCAGCAGCGGGAGCGGGAGTAACTCCTACGAGCAGTACTTC. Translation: CASSGSGSNSYEQYF.

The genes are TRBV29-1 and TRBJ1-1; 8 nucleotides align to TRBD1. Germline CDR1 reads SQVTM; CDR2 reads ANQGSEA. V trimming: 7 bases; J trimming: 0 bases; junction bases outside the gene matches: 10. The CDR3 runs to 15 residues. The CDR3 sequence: CSAGAGGPMNTEAFF. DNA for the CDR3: TGCAGCGCAGGCGCAGGGGGCCCCATGAACACTGAAGCTTTCTTT.

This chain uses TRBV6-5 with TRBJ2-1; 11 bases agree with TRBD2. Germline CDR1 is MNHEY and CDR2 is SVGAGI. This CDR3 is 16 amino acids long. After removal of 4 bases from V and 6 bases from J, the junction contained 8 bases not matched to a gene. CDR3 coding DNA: TGTGCCAGCAGTTCCCCGGGACTAGCGGTCCTCAATGAGCAGTTCTTC. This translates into CASSSPGLAVLNEQFF.

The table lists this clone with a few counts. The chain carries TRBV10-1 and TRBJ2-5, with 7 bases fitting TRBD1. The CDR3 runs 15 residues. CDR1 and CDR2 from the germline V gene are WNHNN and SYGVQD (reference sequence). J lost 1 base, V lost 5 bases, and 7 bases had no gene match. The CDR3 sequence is CASSSYRDSQETQYF. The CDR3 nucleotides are TGCGCCAGCAGTTCTTACCGGGACAGCCAAGAGACCCAGTACTTC.

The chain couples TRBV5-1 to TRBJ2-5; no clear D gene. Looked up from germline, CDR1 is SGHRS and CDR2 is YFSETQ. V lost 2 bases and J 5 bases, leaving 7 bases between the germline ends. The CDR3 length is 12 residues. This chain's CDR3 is CASSFRSETQYF. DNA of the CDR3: TGCGCCAGCAGCTTCAGGTCCGAGACCCAGTACTTC.

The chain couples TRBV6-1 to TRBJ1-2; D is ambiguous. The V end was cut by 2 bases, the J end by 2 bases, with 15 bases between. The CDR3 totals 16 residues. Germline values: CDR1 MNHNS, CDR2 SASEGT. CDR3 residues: CASSEQTGSPNYGYTF. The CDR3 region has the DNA TGTGCCAGCAGTGAACAAACCGGGTCCCCCAACTATGGCTACACCTTC.

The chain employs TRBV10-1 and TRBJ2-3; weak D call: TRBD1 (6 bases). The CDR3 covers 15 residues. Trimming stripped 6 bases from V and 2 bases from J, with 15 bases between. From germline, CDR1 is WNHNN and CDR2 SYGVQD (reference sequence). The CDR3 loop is CASSSGDTNTDTQYF. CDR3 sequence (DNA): TGCGCCAGCAGCTCCGGGGACACCAACACAGATACGCAGTATTTT.

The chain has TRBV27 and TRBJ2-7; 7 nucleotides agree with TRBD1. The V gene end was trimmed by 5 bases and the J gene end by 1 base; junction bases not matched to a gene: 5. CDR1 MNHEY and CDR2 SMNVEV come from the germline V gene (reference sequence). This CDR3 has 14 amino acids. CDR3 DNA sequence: TGTGCCAGCAGTGCCCGACAGGGATCCTACGAGCAGTACTTC. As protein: CASSARQGSYEQYF.

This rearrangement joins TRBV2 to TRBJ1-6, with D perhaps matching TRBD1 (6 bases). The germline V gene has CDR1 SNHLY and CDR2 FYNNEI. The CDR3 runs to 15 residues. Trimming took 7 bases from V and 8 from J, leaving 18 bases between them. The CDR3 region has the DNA TGTGCCAGCACCTTTAGTGTTAGGGGGTATTCACCCCTCCACTTT. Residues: CASTFSVRGYSPLHF.

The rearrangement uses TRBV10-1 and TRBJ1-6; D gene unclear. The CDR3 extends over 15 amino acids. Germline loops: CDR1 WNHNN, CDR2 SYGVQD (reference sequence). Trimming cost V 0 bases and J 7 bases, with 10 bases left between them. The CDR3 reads CASSESRKANSPLHF. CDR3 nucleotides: TGCGCCAGCAGTGAGTCGAGAAAAGCCAATTCACCCCTCCACTTT.

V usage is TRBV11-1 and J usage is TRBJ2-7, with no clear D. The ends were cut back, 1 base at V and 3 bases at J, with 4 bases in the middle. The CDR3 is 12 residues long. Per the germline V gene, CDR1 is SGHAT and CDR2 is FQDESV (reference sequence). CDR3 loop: CASSLGSYEQYF. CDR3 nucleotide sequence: TGTGCCAGCAGCTTAGGCAGCTACGAGCAGTACTTC.

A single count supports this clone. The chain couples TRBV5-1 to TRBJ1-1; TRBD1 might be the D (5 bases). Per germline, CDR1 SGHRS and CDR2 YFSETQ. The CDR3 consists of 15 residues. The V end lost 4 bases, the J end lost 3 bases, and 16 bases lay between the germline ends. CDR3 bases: TGCGCCAGCAGCCTACGTCCCAGGGCGGACACTGAAGCTTTCTTT. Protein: CASSLRPRADTEAFF.

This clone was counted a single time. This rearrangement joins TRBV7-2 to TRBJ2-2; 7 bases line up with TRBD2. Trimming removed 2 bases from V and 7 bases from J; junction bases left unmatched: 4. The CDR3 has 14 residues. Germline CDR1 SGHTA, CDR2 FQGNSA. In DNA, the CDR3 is TGTGCCAGCAGCTTAACCGGCGGGGGCGGGGAGCTGTTTTTT. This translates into CASSLTGGGGELFF.

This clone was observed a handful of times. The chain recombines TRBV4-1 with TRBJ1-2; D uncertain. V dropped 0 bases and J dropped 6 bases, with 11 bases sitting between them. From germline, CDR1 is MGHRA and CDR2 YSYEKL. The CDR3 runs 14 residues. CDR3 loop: CASSQDSGYDGYTF. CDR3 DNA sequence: TGCGCCAGCAGCCAAGATTCCGGGTACGATGGCTACACCTTC.

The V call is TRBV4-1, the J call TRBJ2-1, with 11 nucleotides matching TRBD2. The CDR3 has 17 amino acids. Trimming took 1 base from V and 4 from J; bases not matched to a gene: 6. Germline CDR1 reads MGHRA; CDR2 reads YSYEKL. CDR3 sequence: CASSQASGTSGYNEQFF. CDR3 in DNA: TGCGCCAGCAGCCAAGCCTCCGGGACTAGCGGTTACAATGAGCAGTTCTTC.

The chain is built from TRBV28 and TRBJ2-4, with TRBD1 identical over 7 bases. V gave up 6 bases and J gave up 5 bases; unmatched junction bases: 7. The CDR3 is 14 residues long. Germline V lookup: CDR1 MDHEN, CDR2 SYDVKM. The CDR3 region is CASRPDRAENIQYF. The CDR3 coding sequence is TGTGCCAGCAGGCCCGACAGGGCGGAAAACATTCAGTACTTC.

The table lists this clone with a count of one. CDR3 protein: CASSPGTGSYGYTF. The CDR3 DNA is TGTGCCAGCAGCCCGGGGACAGGCTCCTATGGCTACACCTTC. J is TRBJ1-2 and V is TRBV6-5, with 8 positions matching TRBD1. The CDR3 has 14 residues. Germline V lookup: CDR1 MNHEY, CDR2 SVGAGI. Trimming removed 6 bases from V and 4 bases from J; junction bases left unmatched: 7.

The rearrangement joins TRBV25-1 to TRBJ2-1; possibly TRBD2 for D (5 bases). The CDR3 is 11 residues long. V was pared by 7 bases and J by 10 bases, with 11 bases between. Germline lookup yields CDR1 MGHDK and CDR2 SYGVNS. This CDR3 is CASTLAREQFF. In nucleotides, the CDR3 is TGTGCCAGCACCTTAGCGAGGGAGCAGTTCTTC.